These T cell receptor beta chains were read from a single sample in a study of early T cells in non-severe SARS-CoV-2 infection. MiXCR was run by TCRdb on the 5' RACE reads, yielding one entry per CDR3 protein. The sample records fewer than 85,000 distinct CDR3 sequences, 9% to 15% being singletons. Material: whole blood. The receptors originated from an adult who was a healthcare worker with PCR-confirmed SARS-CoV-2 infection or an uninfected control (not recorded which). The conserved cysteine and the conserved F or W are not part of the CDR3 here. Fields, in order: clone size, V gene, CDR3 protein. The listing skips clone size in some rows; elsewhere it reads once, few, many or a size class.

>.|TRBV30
AWRSSGANVLT
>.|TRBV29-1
SVDGQGWTEAF
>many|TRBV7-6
ASSFLTRGVPPLLNEKLF
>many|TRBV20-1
SAQERGGQNTGELF
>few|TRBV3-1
ASSIRDRVYYEQY
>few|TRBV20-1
SASTNSNQPQH
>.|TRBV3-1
ASSTGDRDTEAF
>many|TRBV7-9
ASSLSGYNEQF
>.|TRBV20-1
SVTTSLIGETQY
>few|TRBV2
ASSPGQPTDTQY
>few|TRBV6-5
ASSYLGLAGYNEQF
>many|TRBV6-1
ASGRGPYEQY
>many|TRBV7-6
ASSPVGGGYGYT
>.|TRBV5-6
ASSERLAGVGRNEQF
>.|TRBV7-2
ASSLFPDRDRGTHEQY
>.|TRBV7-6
ASSSEGRANYGYT
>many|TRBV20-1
SARDRLAGRNEQF
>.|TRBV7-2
ASSLTSGGEQF
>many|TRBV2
ASSYGPLNLSGANVLT
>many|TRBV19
ASRTPGANTEAF
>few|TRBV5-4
VSRAAGVTEAF
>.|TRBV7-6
ASSYGLAGYEQY
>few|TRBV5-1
ASSLEGLQY
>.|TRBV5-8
ASSLIQGKSGELF
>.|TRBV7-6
ASSFGSDSYT
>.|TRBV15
ATSRVPSGTAIEQY
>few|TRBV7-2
ASSFGLAGGPPYEQY
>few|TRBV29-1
SVKRDSYEQY
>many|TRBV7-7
ASSLGSSDEQF
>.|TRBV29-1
SVSGLLNEQF
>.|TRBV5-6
ASSGTSGPTTDTF
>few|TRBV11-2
ASSTPRVRETQY
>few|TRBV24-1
ATSDLVAGGRETQY
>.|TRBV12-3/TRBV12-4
ASSFRTGAYEQY
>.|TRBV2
ASRSGTSEQVNEQF
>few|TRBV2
ASKPGDGKSSYNEQF
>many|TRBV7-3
ASSPSAGGSGNEQF
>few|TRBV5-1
ASSLSGRGTTSYEQY
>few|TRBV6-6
ASNQETQY
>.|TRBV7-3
ASSMGLQETQY